The 22 T cell receptor beta chains below come from one sample, sequenced in a study of OX40 agonist ivuxolimab in advanced cancers. TCRdb keeps only in-frame clones here, not all; method: immunoSEQ multiplex PCR. The table lists some 60,000 clones, about 87% of them singletons. Sample: CD4+ or CD8+ T cells sorted from blood, taken in a trial of the OX40 agonist ivuxolimab. These receptors originate from an adult with an advanced solid tumor such as melanoma, head and neck, liver or kidney cancer.

The chain couples TRBV5-1 to TRBJ2-7; D perhaps matches TRBD1 (6 bases). The germline V gene encodes CDR1 SGHRS and CDR2 YFSETQ. V was shortened by 5 bases and J by 2 bases, with 11 bases between the two germline ends. This CDR3 contains 13 residues. The CDR3 DNA reads TGCGCCAGCAGTCCAGGGGAAGCCTACGAGCAGTACTTC. It is translated as CASSPGEAYEQYF.

V and J are TRBV2 and TRBJ2-1, with a weak D call TRBD2 (7 bases). Trimming removed 7 bases at V and 10 bases at J, with 14 bases between. Germline V gene lookup returns CDR1 SNHLY and CDR2 FYNNEI. This CDR3 is 12 amino acids long. This CDR3 reads CASKGGGNEQFF. The CDR3 DNA reads TGTGCCAGCAAGGGGGGGGGTAACGAGCAGTTCTTC.

V and J are TRBV15 and TRBJ2-4, with 7 bases aligning to TRBD2. CDR3 length: 17 amino acids. Looked up from germline, CDR1 is LNHNV and CDR2 is YYDKDF (reference sequence). V lost 0 bases and J lost 2; bases outside the gene matches: 7. CDR3 in amino acids: CATSRDRASGTKNIQYF. The CDR3 nucleotides are TGTGCCACCAGCAGAGATAGGGCTAGCGGTACCAAAAACATTCAGTACTTC.

The rearrangement joins TRBV9 to TRBJ2-7; TRBD2 is a possible D gene (5 bases). Trimming removed 5 bases at V and 0 bases at J, with 12 bases between. Germline lookup yields CDR1 SGDLS and CDR2 YYNGEE. The CDR3 is made up of 14 amino acids. CDR3: CASSRTVSSYEQYF. The DNA for the CDR3 is TGTGCCAGCAGTAGGACTGTTAGCTCCTACGAGCAGTACTTC.

This sequence joins TRBV7-9 and TRBJ2-7, with D unresolved. Germline V lookup: CDR1 SEHNR, CDR2 FQNEAQ (reference sequence). V was pared by 1 base and J by 5 bases, with 9 bases between. The CDR3 loop spans 13 amino acids. CDR3 bases: TGTGCCAGCAGCTTAGGGGCCGGGCACGAGCAGTACTTC. It specifies CASSLGAGHEQYF.

The chain recombines TRBV6-1 with TRBJ1-5, with D possibly being TRBD1 (5 bases). The germline V gene encodes CDR1 MNHNS and CDR2 SASEGT. The CDR3 runs to 16 residues. The V end lost 0 bases, the J end lost 11 bases, and 20 bases lay between the germline ends. CDR3 sequence (DNA): TGTGCCAGCAGTGAAGCGCAAAGACTACCCGGGGGGACCCAGCATTTT. It codes for CASSEAQRLPGGTQHF.

The rearrangement links TRBV6-5 to TRBJ2-1, with D possibly matching TRBD1 (5 bases). This CDR3 is built from 14 residues. Germline loops: CDR1 MNHEY, CDR2 SVGAGI. V was trimmed by 1 base and J by 7 bases, leaving 11 bases between them. DNA of the CDR3: TGTGCCAGCAGTTACTGGGGCTACGGAAATGAGCAGTTCTTC. It codes for CASSYWGYGNEQFF.

The genes are TRBV19 and TRBJ2-7, with a possible D match to TRBD1 (6 bases). The germline gives CDR1 LNHDA, CDR2 SQIVND (reference sequence). This CDR3 spans 16 amino acids. V was pared by 4 bases and J by 2 bases, with 18 bases between. CDR3 loop: CASSKTGSPLPYEQYF. Written as DNA, the CDR3 is TGTGCCAGTAGTAAAACAGGGAGTCCCTTGCCCTACGAGCAGTACTTC.

J is TRBJ1-4 and V is TRBV19; D gene unclear. V dropped 1 base and J dropped 10 bases, with 10 bases sitting between them. The CDR3 is made up of 13 amino acids. Germline V gives CDR1 LNHDA, CDR2 SQIVND (reference sequence). The CDR3 sequence is CASSIATGGKLFF. The CDR3 region has the DNA TGTGCCAGTAGTATAGCCACGGGTGGAAAACTGTTTTTT.

The J gene is TRBJ2-1, the V gene TRBV30; D gene uncertain. This CDR3 contains 15 residues. V was clipped by 0 bases and J by 0 bases, with 9 bases between them. Germline values: CDR1 GTSNPN, CDR2 SVGIG (reference sequence). DNA of the CDR3: TGTGCCTGGAGTGTAGCCAGCGCCTCCTACAATGAGCAGTTCTTC. Amino acid sequence: CAWSVASASYNEQFF.

V gene TRBV15 combines with J gene TRBJ2-5; 7 positions match TRBD1. With V trimmed by 5 bases and J by 3 bases, 3 bases remained unmatched. Germline V lookup: CDR1 LNHNV, CDR2 YYDKDF (reference sequence). The CDR3 sequence is 13 residues long. In DNA, the CDR3 is TGTGCCACCAGCCGACAGGGAGAAGAGACCCAGTACTTC. It is translated as CATSRQGEETQYF.

The chain carries TRBV12-1 and TRBJ1-2. TRBV12-1 is described as a pseudogene. The CDR3 spans 19 residues. CDR3 residues: CASSFAPRRGAILEYGYTF. The CDR3 region has the DNA TGTGCCAGCAGCTTTGCCCCGCGGAGGGGCGCGATATTGGAGTATGGCTACACCTTC.

The CDR3 nucleotides read TGTGCCAGCAGCGCCCGACAGAAATCCTACGAGCAGTACTTC. Protein sequence: CASSARQKSYEQYF. This chain uses TRBV27 with TRBJ2-7; possible D gene TRBD1, 5 bases. The length of the CDR3 is 14 residues. From germline, CDR1 is MNHEY and CDR2 SMNVEV (reference sequence). V gave up 6 bases and J gave up 1 base, with 13 bases separating them.

CDR3 in amino acids: CASSLSSANQPQHF. In DNA, the CDR3 is TGTGCCAGCAGTTTATCTTCAGCCAATCAGCCCCAGCATTTT. The chain is built from TRBV28 and TRBJ1-5; no reliable D call. There are 14 residues in the CDR3. V shed 1 base and J shed 3 bases, with 7 bases lying between them. Germline V CDR1 and CDR2: MDHEN, SYDVKM.

V gene TRBV19 combines with J gene TRBJ2-7; 7 nucleotides align to TRBD1. Trimming removed 6 bases from V and 2 bases from J; junction bases left unmatched: 7. The CDR3 spans 14 residues. Germline-derived CDR1 and CDR2 are LNHDA and SQIVND (reference sequence). The CDR3 region is CASSRDRAAYEQYF. DNA of the CDR3: TGTGCCAGTAGCCGTGACAGGGCAGCCTACGAGCAGTACTTC. The full variable domain, rest sourced from reference TRBV19 and TRBJ2-7, is DGGITQSPKYLFRKEGQNVTLSCEQNLNHDAMYWYRQDPGQGLRLIYYSQIVNDFQKGDIAEGYSVSREKKESFPLTVTSAQKNPTAFYLCASSRDRAAYEQYFGPGTRLTVT.

The chain has TRBV20-1 and TRBJ2-3; no clear D. Germline-derived CDR1 and CDR2 are DFQATT and SNEGSKA (reference sequence). This CDR3 is 10 amino acids long. The germline V and J ends were trimmed by 4 bases and 2 bases, with 1 base remaining between them. The CDR3 region has the DNA TGCAGTGCTACCACAGATACGCAGTATTTT. Residues: CSATTDTQYF.

This clone was seen only once. The CDR3 bases are TGTGCCAGTAGTCGCCTAAATGAAAAACTGTTTTTT. Translation gives CASSRLNEKLFF. The chain has TRBV19 and TRBJ1-4, with no clear D. The germline V gene has CDR1 LNHDA and CDR2 SQIVND (reference sequence). With 5 bases removed from V and 5 bases from J, the gap between germline ends came to 6 bases. CDR3 length equals 12 residues.

This chain connects TRBV11-2 to TRBJ2-7; the D gene is possibly TRBD2 (5 bases). Germline lookup yields CDR1 SGHAT and CDR2 FQNNGV. The CDR3 runs to 15 residues. Trimming stripped 0 bases from V and 3 bases from J, with 12 bases between. CDR3 sequence (DNA): TGTGCCAGCAGCTTAGAGGGCGGGTCATACTACGAGCAGTACTTC. It translates to CASSLEGGSYYEQYF.

The chain uses TRBV5-6 and TRBJ1-2, with 12 bases identical to TRBD1. V was clipped by 2 bases and J by 7 bases; unmatched bases: 3. This CDR3 region has 14 residues. Germline lookup yields CDR1 SGHDT and CDR2 YYEEEE. The CDR3 reads CASSFWDRGLGYTF. The CDR3 nucleotides are TGTGCCAGCAGCTTCTGGGACAGGGGGCTTGGCTACACCTTC. Drawing the rest from reference TRBV5-6 and TRBJ1-2, the complete variable domain is DAGVTQSPTHLIKTRGQQVTLRCSPKSGHDTVSWYQQALGQGPQFIFQYYEEEERQRGNFPDRFSGHQFPNYSSELNVNALLLGDSALYLCASSFWDRGLGYTFGSGTRLTVV.

The chain joins TRBV25-1 to TRBJ1-2; 7 nucleotides line up with TRBD1. Germline assignment: CDR1 MGHDK and CDR2 SYGVNS. V shed 6 bases and J 4 bases; nucleotides not matched to a gene: 8. The CDR3 spans 14 residues. CDR3 region: CASSDTGQRYGYTF. The CDR3 DNA reads TGTGCCAGCAGCGACACGGGACAGCGCTATGGCTACACCTTC.

This rearrangement joins TRBV5-6 to TRBJ2-7; 7 positions match TRBD1. The germline CDR1 and CDR2 sequences are SGHDT and YYEEEE. V shed 4 bases, J shed 4 bases, and the junction held 5 bases outside the gene matches. The CDR3 spans 13 residues. The CDR3 is CASSKDRLYEQYF. The CDR3 DNA follows: TGTGCCAGCAGCAAGGACAGGCTGTACGAGCAGTACTTC.

The chain uses TRBV18 and TRBJ1-2; 8 nucleotides line up with TRBD1. V lost 2 bases, J lost 5 bases, and 7 bases stayed unmatched. CDR3 size: 15 residues. CDR1 is KGHSH and CDR2 is LQKENI in the germline V gene. CDR3 sequence (DNA): TGTGCCAGCTCACCAAGGGGACAGGCGGAATATGGCTACACCTTC. Translating it yields CASSPRGQAEYGYTF.